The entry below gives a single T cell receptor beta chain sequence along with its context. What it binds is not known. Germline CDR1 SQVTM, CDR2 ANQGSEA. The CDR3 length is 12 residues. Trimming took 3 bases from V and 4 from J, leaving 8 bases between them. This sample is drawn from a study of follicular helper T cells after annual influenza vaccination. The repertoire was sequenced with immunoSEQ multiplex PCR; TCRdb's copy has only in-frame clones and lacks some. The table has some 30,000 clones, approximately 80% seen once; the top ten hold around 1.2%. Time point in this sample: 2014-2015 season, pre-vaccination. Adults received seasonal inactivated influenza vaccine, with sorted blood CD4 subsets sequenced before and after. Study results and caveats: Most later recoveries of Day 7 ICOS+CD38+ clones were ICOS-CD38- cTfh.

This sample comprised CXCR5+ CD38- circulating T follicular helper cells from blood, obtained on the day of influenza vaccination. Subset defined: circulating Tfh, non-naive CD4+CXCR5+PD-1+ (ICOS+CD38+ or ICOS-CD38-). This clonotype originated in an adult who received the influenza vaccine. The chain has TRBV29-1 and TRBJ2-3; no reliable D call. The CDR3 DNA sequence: TGCAGCGTTGAGCGTGCACCAGATACGCAGTATTTT. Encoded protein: CSVERAPDTQYF.